The T cell receptor (beta chain) under discussion was sequenced for a study of human T cells and chemical hapten exposure. Turning to the study itself: Patients having alopecia areata, totalis or universalis were mostly female. General study findings and limits: Expanded TCRs clustered into significantly more large CDR3 similarity groups than controls, the analysis revealed. TCRs exceeding a frequency of 1 in 1000 stayed unchanged under DPC sensitization.

Time point indicated: patch test 1, 2 weeks after DPC sensitization. Treatment given: therapeutic diphenylcyclopropenone sensitization with weekly scalp DPC. Unfractionated whole blood was the source from which total RNA was extracted. A single record per CDR3 protein comes from TCRdb applying MiXCR to the RACE reads. The sample has around 100,000 distinct CDR3 sequences, approximately 10% seen once. This CDR3 is built from 15 residues. Trimming took off 0 bases at V and 3 bases at J, with 9 bases between the two ends. Germline CDR1 reads SGHDN; CDR2 reads FVKESK. A note on this clonotype: Antigen: not known.

The rearrangement joins TRBV14 to TRBJ2-1; D not certain. The receptor's source is a woman between 40 and 50 years old with alopecia areata. Some clones in this sample may be carry-over from other donors' samples. The source was whole blood, collected in connection with sensitization to the hapten diphenylcyclopropenone (DPC). The CDR3 here is CASSQDWMSYNEQFF. The CDR3 DNA follows: TGTGCCAGCAGCCAAGATTGGATGAGCTACAATGAGCAGTTCTTC.